Each of the 12 T cell receptor beta chains below was sequenced from the same sample in a study of chemoradiotherapy in HPV16-positive cancers. Measured with immunoSEQ multiplex PCR; TCRdb has only the in-frame clones, and not every one. This repertoire shows more than 5,500 clones, roughly nine tenths found once; its top ten account for around 2.4%. Specimen: tumor tissue, collected from a patient who underwent chemoradiotherapy. The receptors derive from a human donor with HPV-associated anogenital cancer.

Turning to this clone: A junction boundary mismatches the germline segment, possibly from a read error. The chain links TRBV30 to TRBJ2-5; 12 bases match TRBD2. Germline V gene lookup returns CDR1 GTSNPN and CDR2 SVGIG (reference sequence). The CDR3 runs 15 residues. The CDR3 protein is CAWTPLAGGQGTQYF. For the CDR3, the DNA is TGTGCCTGGACCCCCCTAGCGGGAGGGCAAGGGACCCAGTACTTC.

CDR3 nucleotide sequence: TGTGCCAGCGCCGGGACAGGGTACGCGTACGAGCAGTACTTC. As protein: CASAGTGYAYEQYF. V and J are TRBV6-1 and TRBJ2-7; 9 bases align to TRBD1. Trimming took 8 bases from V and 4 from J; bases not matched to a gene: 9. Germline assignment: CDR1 MNHNS and CDR2 SASEGT. The CDR3 spans 14 residues.

The chain combines TRBV5-6 with TRBJ2-7; D could derive from TRBD1 or TRBD2 (6 bases each). CDR1 SGHDT and CDR2 YYEEEE come from the germline V gene. The ends were cut back, 4 bases at V and 1 base at J, with 15 bases in the middle. This CDR3 is built from 15 residues. CDR3 nucleotides: TGTGCCAGCAGCAGCCTAGGGGGGTCGTCCTACGAGCAGTACTTC. Residues: CASSSLGGSSYEQYF.

This chain links TRBV18 with TRBJ2-5; D may be TRBD1 or TRBD2 (6 bases each). V lost 6 bases to trimming and J lost 1 base, with 18 bases between them. The CDR3 runs to 16 residues. The germline V gene has CDR1 KGHSH and CDR2 LQKENI. CDR3 in amino acids: CASSSPLGGLQETQYF. The CDR3 coding sequence is TGTGCCAGCTCTTCCCCCTTGGGGGGCCTCCAAGAGACCCAGTACTTC.

The rearrangement joins TRBV5-1 to TRBJ2-1; 10 bases align to TRBD2. The CDR3 has 15 residues. Germline CDR1 is SGHRS and CDR2 is YFSETQ. V gave up 0 bases and J gave up 8 bases; unmatched junction bases: 5. The CDR3 nucleotides are TGCGCCAGCAGCTTGGCTAGCGGGAGTGGGTATGAGCAGTTCTTC. It specifies CASSLASGSGYEQFF.

The gene calls are TRBV5-6 and TRBJ1-2, with a possible D match to TRBD1 (6 bases). Germline CDR1 and CDR2: SGHDT and YYEEEE. The ends were cut back, 2 bases at V and 9 bases at J, with 11 bases in the middle. This CDR3 has 12 residues. The CDR3 DNA follows: TGTGCCAGCAGCTTTGGGGGGCTGCGCTACACCTTC. Translated: CASSFGGLRYTF.

J is TRBJ1-4 and V is TRBV19; the D is unclear. Trimming removed 10 bases from V and 8 bases from J, with 11 bases in between. Germline values: CDR1 LNHDA, CDR2 SQIVND (reference sequence). This CDR3 is built from 11 residues. The chain's CDR3 is CATGMGEKLFF. In DNA, the CDR3 is TGTGCCACCGGCATGGGAGAAAAACTGTTTTTT. Filled out from reference TRBV19 and TRBJ1-4, the complete variable domain reads DGGITQSPKYLFRKEGQNVTLSCEQNLNHDAMYWYRQDPGQGLRLIYYSQIVNDFQKGDIAEGYSVSREKKESFPLTVTSAQKNPTAFYLCATGMGEKLFFGSGTQLSVL.

V and J are TRBV14 and TRBJ2-1, with 7 bases aligning to TRBD1. Unmatched junction bases numbered 9, after V lost 1 base and J lost 9 bases. Looked up from germline, CDR1 is SGHDN and CDR2 is FVKESK. The CDR3 has 15 residues. CDR3 sequence (DNA): TGTGCCAGCAGCCAAGGACTTGGACAGGCGGGTGAGCAGTTCTTC. The encoded protein is CASSQGLGQAGEQFF.

This clone was found once. The rearrangement uses TRBV10-3 and TRBJ1-2; tentatively, D is TRBD1 (6 bases). Germline V gene lookup returns CDR1 ENHRY and CDR2 SYGVKD. The V end was cut by 2 bases, the J end by 7 bases, with 14 bases between. CDR3 length: 14 residues. The CDR3 here is CAISEQGSLGGYTF. As DNA, the CDR3 is TGTGCCATCAGTGAGCAGGGGAGTTTGGGTGGCTACACCTTC.

This clone showed up just a few times. This chain joins TRBV4-3 and TRBJ2-3, with D possibly being TRBD1 (5 bases). The CDR3 sequence is 16 residues long. CDR1 and CDR2 (germline): LGHNA, YSLEER. The V and J ends lost 0 bases and 2 bases respectively, with 12 bases between them. This chain's CDR3 is CASSQDQGASTDTQYF. Written as DNA, the CDR3 is TGCGCCAGCAGCCAAGATCAAGGGGCCTCCACAGATACGCAGTATTTT.

V and J are TRBV5-1 and TRBJ1-4; 8 positions agree with TRBD1. V shed 4 bases and J 7 bases; nucleotides not matched to a gene: 6. The CDR3 totals 14 residues. Per germline, CDR1 SGHRS and CDR2 YFSETQ. The CDR3 sequence is CASSIGTGGEKLFF. The CDR3 bases are TGCGCCAGCAGCATTGGGACAGGAGGTGAAAAACTGTTTTTT.

The chain carries TRBV6-1 and TRBJ1-5, with D tentatively TRBD1 (6 bases). This CDR3 is built from 14 residues. V lost 5 bases and J lost 0, with 8 bases in between. Per germline, CDR1 MNHNS and CDR2 SASEGT. CDR3 nucleotide sequence: TGTGCCAGCAGTTTACAGGGTAGCAATCAGCCCCAGCATTTT. Its protein product is CASSLQGSNQPQHF.